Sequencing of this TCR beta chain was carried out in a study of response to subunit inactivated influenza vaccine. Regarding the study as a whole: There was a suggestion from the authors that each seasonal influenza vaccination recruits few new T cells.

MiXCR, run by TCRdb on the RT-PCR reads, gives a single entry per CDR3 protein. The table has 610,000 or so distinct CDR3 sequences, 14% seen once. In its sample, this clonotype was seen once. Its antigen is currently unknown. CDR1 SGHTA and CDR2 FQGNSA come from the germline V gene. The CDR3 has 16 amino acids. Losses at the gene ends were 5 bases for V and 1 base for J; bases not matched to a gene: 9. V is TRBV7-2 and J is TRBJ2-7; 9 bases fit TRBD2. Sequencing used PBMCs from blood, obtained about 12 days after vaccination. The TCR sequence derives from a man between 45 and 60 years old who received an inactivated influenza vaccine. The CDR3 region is CASSPGTSRRSYEQYF. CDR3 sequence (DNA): TGTGCCAGCAGCCCGGGGACTAGCCGGCGATCCTACGAGCAGTACTTC.